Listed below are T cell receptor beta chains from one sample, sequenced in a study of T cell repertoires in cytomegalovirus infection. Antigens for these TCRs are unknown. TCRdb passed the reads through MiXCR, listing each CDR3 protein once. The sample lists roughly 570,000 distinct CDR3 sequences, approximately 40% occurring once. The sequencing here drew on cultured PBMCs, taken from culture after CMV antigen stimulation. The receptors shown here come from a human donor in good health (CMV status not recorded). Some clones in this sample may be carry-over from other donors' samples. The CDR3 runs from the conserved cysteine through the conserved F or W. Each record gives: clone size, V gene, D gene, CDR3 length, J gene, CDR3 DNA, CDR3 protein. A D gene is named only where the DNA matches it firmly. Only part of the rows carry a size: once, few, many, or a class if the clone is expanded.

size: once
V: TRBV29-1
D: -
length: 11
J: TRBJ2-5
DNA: TGCAGCGTCACCCGCGGCGAGACCCAGTACTTC
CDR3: CSVTRGETQYF

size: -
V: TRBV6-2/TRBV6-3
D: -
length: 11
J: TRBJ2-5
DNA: TGTGCCAGCAAGGCTGGGGAGACCCAGTACTTC
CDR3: CASKAGETQYF

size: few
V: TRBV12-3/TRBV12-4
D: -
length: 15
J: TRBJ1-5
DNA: TGTGCCAGCAGTTTAGGGGGATCCCTTAACCAGCCCCAGCATTTT
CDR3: CASSLGGSLNQPQHF

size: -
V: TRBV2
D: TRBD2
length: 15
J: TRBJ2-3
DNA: TGTGCCAGCAGTGCGGTGACTAGCGACGCAGATACGCAGTATTTT
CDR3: CASSAVTSDADTQYF

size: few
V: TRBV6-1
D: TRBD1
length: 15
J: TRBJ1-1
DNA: TGTGCCAGCAGTATCACAGGGGGCGGGAACACTGAAGCTTTCTTT
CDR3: CASSITGGGNTEAFF

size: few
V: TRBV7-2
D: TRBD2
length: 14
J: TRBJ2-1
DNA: TGTGCCAGCAGCTCTCCGGGACTAGCGGGGGGGGCGTTCTTC
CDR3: CASSSPGLAGGAFF

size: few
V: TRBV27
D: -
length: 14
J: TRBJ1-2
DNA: TGTGCCAGCAGTTTAACCCCGGACGACTATGGCTACACCTTC
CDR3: CASSLTPDDYGYTF

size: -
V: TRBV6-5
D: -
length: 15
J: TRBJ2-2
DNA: TGTGCCAGCAGTTATCAGGTTCCGAACACCGGGGAGCTGTTTTTT
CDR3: CASSYQVPNTGELFF

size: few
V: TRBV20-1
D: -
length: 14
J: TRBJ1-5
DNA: TGCAGTGCCGCTGGGGCAGGAGAATATCAGCCCCAGCATTTT
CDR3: CSAAGAGEYQPQHF

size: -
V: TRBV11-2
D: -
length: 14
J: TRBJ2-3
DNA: TGTGCCAGCAGCCGTATTTTTGCCACAGATACGCAGTATTTT
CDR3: CASSRIFATDTQYF

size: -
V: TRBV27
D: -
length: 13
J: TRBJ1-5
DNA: TGTGCCAGCAGCTCACTTCTGGCGAGCCCCCAGCATTTT
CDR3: CASSSLLASPQHF

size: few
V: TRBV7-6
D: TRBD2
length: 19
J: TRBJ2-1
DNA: TGTGCCAGCAGCTTATTTGCTGCGGGGACTAGCGGGGGGAGTGATGAGCAGTTCTTC
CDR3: CASSLFAAGTSGGSDEQFF

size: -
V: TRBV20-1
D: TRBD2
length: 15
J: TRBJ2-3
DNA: TGCAGTGCTTCACAAGCGGGGGGGCTGACCGATACGCAGTATTTT
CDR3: CSASQAGGLTDTQYF

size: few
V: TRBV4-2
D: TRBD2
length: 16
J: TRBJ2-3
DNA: TGTGCCAGCAGCTATCAGGGACTAGCTAGCACAGATACGCAGTATTTT
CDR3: CASSYQGLASTDTQYF

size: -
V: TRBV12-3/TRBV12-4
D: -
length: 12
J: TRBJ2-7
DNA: TGTGCCAGCAGGGCCGAGGGGGACGAGCAGTACTTC
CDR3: CASRAEGDEQYF

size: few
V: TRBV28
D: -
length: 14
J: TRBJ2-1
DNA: TGTGCCAGCAGTTTATCGCAGCTTCCAAATGAGCAGTTCTTC
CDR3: CASSLSQLPNEQFF

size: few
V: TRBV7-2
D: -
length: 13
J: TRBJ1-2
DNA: TGTGCCAGCAGCTTAGGGGGCAGACAAAGCTACACCTTC
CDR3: CASSLGGRQSYTF

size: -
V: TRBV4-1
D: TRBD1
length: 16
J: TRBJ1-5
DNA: TGCGCCAGCAGCCACAGCGGAAGCAGGGGGGATCAGCCCCAGCATTTT
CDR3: CASSHSGSRGDQPQHF

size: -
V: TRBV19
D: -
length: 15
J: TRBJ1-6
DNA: TGTGCCAGTAGTACGATTCGGGCCAATAATTCACCCCTCCACTTT
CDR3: CASSTIRANNSPLHF

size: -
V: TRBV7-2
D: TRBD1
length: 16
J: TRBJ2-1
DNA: TGTGCCAGCAGCTTAAGGACAGGGATGTCCTACAATGAGCAGTTCTTC
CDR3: CASSLRTGMSYNEQFF

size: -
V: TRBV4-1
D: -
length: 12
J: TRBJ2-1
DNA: TGCGCCAGCAGCCAAGTGGCAGACAAGCAGTTCTTC
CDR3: CASSQVADKQFF

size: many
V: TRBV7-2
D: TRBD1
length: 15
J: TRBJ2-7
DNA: TGTGCCAGCAGCCCCGAGGAGACAGGGCCCTACGAGCAGTACTTC
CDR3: CASSPEETGPYEQYF

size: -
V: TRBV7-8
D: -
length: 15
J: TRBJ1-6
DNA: TGTGCCAGCAGCATCTGGGGGGGGGTGGATTCACCCCTCCACTTT
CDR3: CASSIWGGVDSPLHF

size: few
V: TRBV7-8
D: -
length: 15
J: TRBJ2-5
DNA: TGTGCCAGCAGCTTAGGAGGGCCCAGCCGGGAGACCCAGTACTTC
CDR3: CASSLGGPSRETQYF

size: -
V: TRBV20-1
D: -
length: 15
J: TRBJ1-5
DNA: TGCAGTGCTAGAGATAGAGTATCGGGGACTCAGCCCCAGCATTTT
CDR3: CSARDRVSGTQPQHF

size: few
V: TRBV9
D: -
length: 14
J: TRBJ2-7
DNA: TGTGCCAGCAGCGTAGGGCGAGAGCGGGTTGAGCAGTACTTC
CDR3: CASSVGRERVEQYF

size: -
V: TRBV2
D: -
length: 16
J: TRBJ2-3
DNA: TGTGCCAGCAGCCTGGTGAGGGAAGTTGTCACAGATACGCAGTATTTT
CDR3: CASSLVREVVTDTQYF

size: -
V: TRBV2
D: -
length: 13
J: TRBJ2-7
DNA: TGTGCCAGCGGGGGGGACATCACCTACGAGCAGTACTTC
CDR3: CASGGDITYEQYF

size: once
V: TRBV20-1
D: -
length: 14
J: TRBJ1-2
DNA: TGCAGTGCTAGGCCGACGACATCGGGGAATGGCTACACCTTC
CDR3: CSARPTTSGNGYTF

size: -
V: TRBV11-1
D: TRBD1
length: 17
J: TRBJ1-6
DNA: TGTGCCAGCAGCTTAGTCGCAGCGGGACAGGTACCTTCACCCCTCCACTTT
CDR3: CASSLVAAGQVPSPLHF

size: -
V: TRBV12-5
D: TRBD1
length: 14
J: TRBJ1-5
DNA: TGTGCTAGTGCCGGGACAGGGGGAGATCAGCCCCAGCATTTT
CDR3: CASAGTGGDQPQHF

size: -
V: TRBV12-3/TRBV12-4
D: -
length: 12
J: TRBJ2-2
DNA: TGTGCCAGCACCAGGGGGGGCGGGGAGCTGTTTTTT
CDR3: CASTRGGGELFF

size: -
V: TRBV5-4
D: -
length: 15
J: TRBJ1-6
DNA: TGTGCCAGCAGCTTGGACAGGGCGACCCATTCACCCCTCCACTTT
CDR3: CASSLDRATHSPLHF

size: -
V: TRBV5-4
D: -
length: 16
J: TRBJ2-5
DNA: TGTGCCAGCAGCCCATTCGAGGGGGGGCCAATTGAGACCCAGTACTTC
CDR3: CASSPFEGGPIETQYF

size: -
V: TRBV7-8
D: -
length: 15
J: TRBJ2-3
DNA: TGTGCCAGCAGCTCGTCTCCGGGGTACACAGATACGCAGTATTTT
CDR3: CASSSSPGYTDTQYF

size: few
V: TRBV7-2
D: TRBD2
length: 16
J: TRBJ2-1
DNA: TGTGCCAGCAGTCGAGTAGCGGGAGGGTCCTACAATGAGCAGTTCTTC
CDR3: CASSRVAGGSYNEQFF

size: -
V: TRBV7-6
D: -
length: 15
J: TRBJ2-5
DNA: TGTGCCAGCAGCTCCGGGACAATCCCAGGAGAGACCCAGTACTTC
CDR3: CASSSGTIPGETQYF

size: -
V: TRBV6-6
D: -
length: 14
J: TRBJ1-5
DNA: TGTGCCAGCAGTTCGTCAGAGTTGAGTTGGCCCCAGCATTTT
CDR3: CASSSSELSWPQHF